This T cell receptor (beta chain) was profiled in a study of T cell responses to AZD1222 COVID-19 vaccine. Study-wide points: Donors, mostly white British, included more females; clonal diversity was possibly underestimated. In all cases, repertoires were sampled only after the peak T cell response. Spike as a whole was targeted by vaccine-associated CD4 TCRs, dominant at 160-218 and 743-854.

Germline V gene sequence: CDR1 LGHNA, CDR2 YSLEER. CDR3 length: 14 residues. The ends lost 4 bases at V and 7 bases at J; junction bases unmatched: 6. This clone turned up a few times. Its cognate antigen is unknown. Pooled together were second doses at about 4 or about 12 weeks. This table comes from immunoSEQ multiplex PCR, and its TCRdb copy is limited to in-frame clones, with some not included. The sample consists of more than 85,000 clones, more than 70% of them appearing once. The TCR sequence derives from an adult who received the AZD1222 COVID-19 vaccine. Sequencing was performed on peripheral blood, taken 28 days after the second AZD1222 dose. The rearrangement joins TRBV4-3 to TRBJ1-5, with 8 bases aligning to TRBD1. In DNA, the CDR3 is TGCGCCAGCAGCCCCGATGGACAGGGCCAGCCCCAGCATTTT. Translating it yields CASSPDGQGQPQHF.